The sequence of this T cell receptor beta chain was determined in a study of blood T cells in healthy people across ages. Study-level results: Among T cells, TCR beta diversity per million cells dropped roughly linearly as age rose. Strong correlation was found linking TCR beta diversity to naive T cell percentage.

The J segment lost 6 bases and the V segment lost 3 bases, leaving 7 bases of the junction unmatched. The CDR3 has 14 residues. The germline gives CDR1 SQVTM, CDR2 ANQGSEA. Using a J-beta primer mix together with a sample-barcoded 5' primer, a second PCR was run for about 6 to 12 cycles. Every cDNA was tagged by a template-switch adaptor with 12 random nucleotides. Each CDR3 protein is one row after TCRdb ran MiXCR on the 5' RACE reads. The data hold under 950,000 distinct CDR3 sequences, with about 20% observed a single time. Individuals who donated were healthy Caucasians from Russia aged roughly 6 to 100. This clonotype was detected only a few times. Its antigen is undetermined.

The sequence derives from a man between 65 and 79 years old in good health. The chain employs TRBV29-1 and TRBJ2-3; 9 bases agree with TRBD2. The material sequenced was blood. CDR3 nucleotide sequence: TGCAGCGTTGATCCTAGCGGGATTGCGGATACGCAGTATTTT. It is translated as CSVDPSGIADTQYF.